Presented here are 2 T cell receptor beta chains from one specimen sequenced in a study of blood T cell repertoires in COVID-19 (dated by TCRdb to the early 2020s). The library was made by the immunoSEQ multiplex PCR assay. As stored in TCRdb, this immuneACCESS dataset retains in-frame rearrangements with V and J assigned. A fraction of the clones does not appear; measured against another copy, unresolved V genes explain less than half of the discrepancy, and the remainder lacks a known reason. Here the sample has just over 90,000 clones; around nine tenths occur a single time. The ten top clones hold around a sixth of the sample. Sample: peripheral blood. The receptors shown here come from a woman at least 80 years old with acute or convalescent COVID-19.

The gene calls are TRBV6-5 and TRBJ2-7, with D possibly being TRBD2 (5 bases). Germline loops: CDR1 MNHEY, CDR2 SVGAGI. The V gene lost 6 bases and the J gene lost 3 bases, with 15 bases spanning the gap. The CDR3 runs 14 residues. CDR3 region: CASSSGPVFYEQYF. The CDR3 coding sequence is TGTGCCAGCAGCAGCGGCCCTGTTTTCTACGAGCAGTACTTC.

This chain joins TRBV5-8 and TRBJ1-3; 9 nucleotides agree with TRBD1. This CDR3 has 15 residues. Germline loops: CDR1 SGHTS, CDR2 YDEGEE. The V and J ends lost 4 bases and 4 bases, in that order; junction bases with no gene match: 6. The DNA of the CDR3 is TGTGCCAGCAGCCGTGGACAGGGGCTGGGAAACACCATATATTTT. This sequence encodes CASSRGQGLGNTIYF.